This note documents a single T cell receptor beta chain sequence. The entry originates in a study of blood T cell repertoires in COVID-19. The junction had 13 bases not matched to a gene; V was cut back by 3 bases and J by 5 bases. CDR3 length: 17 amino acids. The germline CDR1 and CDR2 sequences are SNHLY and FYNNEI. Data came from immunoSEQ multiplex PCR; TCRdb stores just in-frame clones and leaves some out. The data contain under 300,000 clones, roughly 81% of them seen just once; the ten biggest clones take up less than 8.5%. The specimen sequenced was PBMCs or T cells enriched from blood (not recorded which). The chain is built from TRBV2 and TRBJ2-5; 9 positions agree with TRBD2. This receptor was obtained from a woman aged 50 to 65 who had been exposed to COVID-19. The CDR3 loop is CASSDGIAGVSWETQYF. The CDR3 DNA reads as TGTGCCAGCAGTGATGGAATAGCGGGGGTTTCTTGGGAGACCCAGTACTTC.